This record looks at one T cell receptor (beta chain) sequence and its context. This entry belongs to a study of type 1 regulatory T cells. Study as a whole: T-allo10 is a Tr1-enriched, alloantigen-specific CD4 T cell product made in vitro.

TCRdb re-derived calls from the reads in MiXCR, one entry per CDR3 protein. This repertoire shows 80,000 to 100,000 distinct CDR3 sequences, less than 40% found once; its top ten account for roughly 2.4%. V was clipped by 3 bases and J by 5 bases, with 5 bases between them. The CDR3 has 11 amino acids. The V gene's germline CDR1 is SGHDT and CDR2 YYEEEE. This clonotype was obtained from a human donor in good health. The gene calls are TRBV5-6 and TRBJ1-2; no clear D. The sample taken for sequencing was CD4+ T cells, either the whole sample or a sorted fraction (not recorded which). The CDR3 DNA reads TGTGCCAGCAGCTCCCTATATGGCTACACCTTC. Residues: CASSSLYGYTF.